The present entry profiles one T cell receptor (beta chain) with its context. The antigen is not known. The sample belongs to a study of blood T cell dynamics during melanoma immunotherapy. Study as a whole: First-line therapy was either pembrolizumab or nivolumab with ipilimumab for metastatic melanoma.

Study findings and constraints: The study could not tell melanoma-specific clones from general immune activation.

Repertoires were generated with immunoSEQ multiplex PCR, while TCRdb's copy carries only in-frame clones and drops some. The sample carries about 10,000 clones, 80% to 90% recorded once. This sample's time point: week 3, after first cycle of checkpoint inhibitor. The clonotype was recovered from a human donor with melanoma. Material: blood, obtained from a patient treated with checkpoint blockade.

The CDR3 DNA is TGTGCCAGCAGTGAAAGGGGTCTGAGCCGGGTCGGCTCCTACGAGCAGTACTTC. Amino acids: CASSERGLSRVGSYEQYF. The chain employs TRBV6-1 and TRBJ2-7, with a tentative D call TRBD1 (5 bases). This CDR3 comprises 18 residues. Germline lookup yields CDR1 MNHNS and CDR2 SASEGT. Trimming stripped 2 bases from V and 0 bases from J, with 20 bases between.